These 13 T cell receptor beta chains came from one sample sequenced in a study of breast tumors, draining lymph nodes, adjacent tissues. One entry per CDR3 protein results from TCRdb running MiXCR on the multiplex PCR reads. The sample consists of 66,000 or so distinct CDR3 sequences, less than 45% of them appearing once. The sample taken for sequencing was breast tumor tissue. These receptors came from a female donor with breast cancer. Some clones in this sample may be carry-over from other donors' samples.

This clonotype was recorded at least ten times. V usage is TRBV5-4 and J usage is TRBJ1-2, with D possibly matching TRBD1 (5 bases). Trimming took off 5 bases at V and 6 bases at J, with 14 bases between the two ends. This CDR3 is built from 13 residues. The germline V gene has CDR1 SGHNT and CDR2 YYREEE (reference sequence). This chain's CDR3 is CASRLGGVHGYTF. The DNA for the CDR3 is TGTGCCAGCAGACTTGGGGGGGTCCATGGCTACACCTTC.

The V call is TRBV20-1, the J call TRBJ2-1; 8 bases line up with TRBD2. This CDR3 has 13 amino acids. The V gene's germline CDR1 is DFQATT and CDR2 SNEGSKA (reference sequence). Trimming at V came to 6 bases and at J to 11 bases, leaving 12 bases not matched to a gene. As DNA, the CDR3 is TGCAGTGCCAGTAGCGGGGACACAAATCAGCAGTTCTTC. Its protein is CSASSGDTNQQFF.

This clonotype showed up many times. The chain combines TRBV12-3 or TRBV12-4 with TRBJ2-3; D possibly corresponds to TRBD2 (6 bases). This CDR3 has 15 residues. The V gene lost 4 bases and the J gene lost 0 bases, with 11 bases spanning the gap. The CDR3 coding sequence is TGTGCCAGCAGTTCTCGACTAGGCAGCACAGATACGCAGTATTTT. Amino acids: CASSSRLGSTDTQYF.

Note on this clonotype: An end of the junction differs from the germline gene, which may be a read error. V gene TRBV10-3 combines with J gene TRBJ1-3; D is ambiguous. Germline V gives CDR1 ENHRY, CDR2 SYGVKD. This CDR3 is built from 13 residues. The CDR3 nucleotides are TGTACCATCGGTGATCAAGGAGGAAACACCATATATTTT. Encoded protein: CTIGDQGGNTIYF.

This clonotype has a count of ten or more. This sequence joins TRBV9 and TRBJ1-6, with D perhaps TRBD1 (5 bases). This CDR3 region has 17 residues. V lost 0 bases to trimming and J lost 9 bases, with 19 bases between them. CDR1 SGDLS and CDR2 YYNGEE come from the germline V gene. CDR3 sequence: CASSVAGDGPWGSPLHF. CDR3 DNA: TGTGCCAGCAGCGTAGCTGGGGACGGTCCATGGGGTTCACCCCTCCACTTT.

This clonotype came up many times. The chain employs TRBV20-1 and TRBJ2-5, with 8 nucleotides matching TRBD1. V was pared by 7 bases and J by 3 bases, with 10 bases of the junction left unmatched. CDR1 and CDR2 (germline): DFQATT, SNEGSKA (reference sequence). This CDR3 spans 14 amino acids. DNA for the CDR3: TGCAGTGTTCCTGGACAGGGATGGGAAGAGACCCAGTACTTC. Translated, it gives CSVPGQGWEETQYF.

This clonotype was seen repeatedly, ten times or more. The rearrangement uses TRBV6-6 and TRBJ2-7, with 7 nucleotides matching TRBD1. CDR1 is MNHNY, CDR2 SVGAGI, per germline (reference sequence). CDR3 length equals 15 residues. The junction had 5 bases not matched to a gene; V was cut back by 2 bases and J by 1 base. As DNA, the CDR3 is TGTGCCAGCAGTTACACGGGACAGACTTCCTACGAGCAGTACTTC. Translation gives CASSYTGQTSYEQYF.

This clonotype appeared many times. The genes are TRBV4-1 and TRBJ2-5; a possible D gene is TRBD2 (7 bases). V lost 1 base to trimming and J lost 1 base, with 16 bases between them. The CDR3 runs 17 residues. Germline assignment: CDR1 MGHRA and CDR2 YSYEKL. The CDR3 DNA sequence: TGCGCCAGCAGCCAAGTAGGGGGGGCTTCGGTCCAAGAGACCCAGTACTTC. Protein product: CASSQVGGASVQETQYF.

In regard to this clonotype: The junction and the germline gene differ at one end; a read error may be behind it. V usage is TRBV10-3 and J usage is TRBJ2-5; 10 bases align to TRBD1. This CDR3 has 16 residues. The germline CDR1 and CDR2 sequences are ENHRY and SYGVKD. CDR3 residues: CAISKSGQGVRETQYF. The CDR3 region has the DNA TGTGCCATCAGTAAGTCAGGACAGGGGGTGAGGGAGACCCAATACTTC.

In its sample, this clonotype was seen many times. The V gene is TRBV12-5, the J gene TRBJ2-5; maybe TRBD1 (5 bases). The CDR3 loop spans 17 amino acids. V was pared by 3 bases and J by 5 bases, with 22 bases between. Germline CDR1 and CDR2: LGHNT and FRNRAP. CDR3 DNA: TGTGCTAGTGGTTTTGCAGGGATTGGAAGTTATAAGGAGACCCAGTACTTC. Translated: CASGFAGIGSYKETQYF.

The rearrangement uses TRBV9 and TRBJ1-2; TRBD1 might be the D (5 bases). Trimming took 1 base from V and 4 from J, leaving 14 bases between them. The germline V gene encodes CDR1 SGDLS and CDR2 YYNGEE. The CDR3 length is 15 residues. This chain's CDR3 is CASSVLQGRVYGYTF. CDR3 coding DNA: TGTGCCAGCAGCGTACTTCAGGGAAGAGTCTATGGCTACACCTTC.

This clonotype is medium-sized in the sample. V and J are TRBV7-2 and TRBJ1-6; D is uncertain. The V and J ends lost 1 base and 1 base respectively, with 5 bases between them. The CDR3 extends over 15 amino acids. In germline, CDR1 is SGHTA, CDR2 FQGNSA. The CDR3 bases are TGTGCCAGCAGCTTAGGTTGGTCCTATAATTCACCCCTCCACTTT. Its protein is CASSLGWSYNSPLHF.

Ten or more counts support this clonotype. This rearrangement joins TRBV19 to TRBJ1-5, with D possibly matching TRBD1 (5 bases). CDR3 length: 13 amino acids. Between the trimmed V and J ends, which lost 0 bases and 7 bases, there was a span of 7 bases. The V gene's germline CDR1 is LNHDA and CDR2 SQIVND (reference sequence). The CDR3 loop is CASSIDREQPQHF. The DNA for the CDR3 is TGTGCCAGTAGTATAGACAGGGAGCAGCCCCAGCATTTT. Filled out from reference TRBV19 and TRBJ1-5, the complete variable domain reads DGGITQSPKYLFRKEGQNVTLSCEQNLNHDAMYWYRQDPGQGLRLIYYSQIVNDFQKGDIAEGYSVSREKKESFPLTVTSAQKNPTAFYLCASSIDREQPQHFGDGTRLSIL.